This T cell receptor (beta chain) was found in a study of blood T cell repertoires in COVID-19. Overall study: Samples representing acute and convalescent COVID-19 were sourced from the United States, Italy and Spain. PBMCs, B-cell-depleted T cells, or T cells provided the cDNA or gDNA that made up the material.

This CDR3 comprises 15 residues. V trimming: 0 bases; J trimming: 4 bases; junction bases outside the gene matches: 3. The germline gives CDR1 SGHRS, CDR2 YFSETQ. Original processing methods: Nucleated cell number was recorded as an estimate derived from reference gene primer amplification. Assay used: immunoSEQ multiplex PCR; TCRdb lists only in-frame clones, some missing. For V, J and clone size, that table is used; D and trimming come from the DNA. This sample yields 43,000 or so clones, of which over 80% are seen a single time; 15% to 17% belongs to the top ten. The chain employs TRBV5-1 and TRBJ1-3; 8 nucleotides match TRBD1. The material sequenced was peripheral blood. The receptor comes from a man aged 55 to 70 with active COVID-19. The DNA of the CDR3 is TGCGCCAGCAGCTTGGATGGACAGGGCGGAAACACCATATATTTT. Translated, it gives CASSLDGQGGNTIYF.